The 9 T cell receptor beta chains listed next were all sequenced from one sample in a study of tumor-infiltrating lymphocytes in primary liver carcinoma. Unsorted whole blood yielded the blood RNA, and germline DNA was also extracted. Total RNA amounting to around 450 ng was the source from which TCR beta cDNA was made with a constant-region primer. Modified slightly, ARM-PCR produced TCR beta libraries over three nested multiplex PCR rounds. The opening two PCR rounds, around 10 cycles each, paired TRBV1-TRBV30 forward primers with a C-beta reverse primer. TCRdb ran MiXCR on the multiplex PCR reads and lists one entry per CDR3 protein. Of approximately 310,000 distinct CDR3 sequences in the sample, roughly 60% were seen once. Input material: peripheral blood. These receptors all come from a man aged 40-49 years with primary liver carcinoma and hepatitis B virus infection.

As to this clonotype: Without the conserved terminal phenylalanine or tryptophan, this CDR3 likely stems from a read error. This chain connects TRBV4-1 to TRBJ2-1, with 7 bases matching TRBD2. V was pared by 0 bases and J by 4 bases, with 6 bases of the junction left unmatched. Germline assignment: CDR1 MGHRA and CDR2 YSYEKL. The CDR3 has 16 residues. The CDR3 sequence is CASSQDTLGLYNEQFS. DNA for the CDR3: TGCGCCAGCAGCCAAGATACCCTGGGACTATACAATGAGCAGTTCTCC.

This clonotype came up many times. Written as DNA, the CDR3 is TGTGCCAGCAGCGACCCAGCCCAGGAAATAATCTACAATGAGCAGTTCTTC. Translating it yields CASSDPAQEIIYNEQFF. The chain recombines TRBV5-6 with TRBJ2-1; D is undetermined. V was pared by 4 bases and J by 3 bases, with 20 bases between. The CDR3 runs to 17 residues. The germline V gene has CDR1 SGHDT and CDR2 YYEEEE.

The genes are TRBV11-2 and TRBJ2-6; D is undetermined. Germline lookup yields CDR1 SGHAT and CDR2 FQNNGV. V was pared by 10 bases and J by 0 bases, with 13 bases between. The CDR3 runs 15 residues. The CDR3 is CATLRPRSGANVLTF. CDR3 nucleotides: TGTGCCACCCTACGACCGCGCTCTGGGGCCAACGTCCTGACTTTC. Drawing the rest from reference TRBV11-2 and TRBJ2-6, the complete variable domain is EAGVAQSPRYKIIEKRQSVAFWCNPISGHATLYWYQQILGQGPKLLIQFQNNGVVDDSQLPKDRFSAERLKGVDSTLKIQPAKLEDSAVYLCATLRPRSGANVLTFGAGSRLTVL.

Details on this clonotype: This CDR3 fails to terminate in the conserved phenylalanine or tryptophan, so it likely reflects a read error. This chain links TRBV4-1 with TRBJ2-3; 14 bases agree with TRBD2. V was pared by 7 bases and J by 4 bases, with 4 bases of the junction left unmatched. This CDR3 contains 15 residues. From germline, CDR1 is MGHRA and CDR2 YSYEKL. In nucleotides, the CDR3 is TGCGCCAGCAACCGACTAGCGGGAGGGCCAGATACGCAGTATTTA. The encoded protein is CASNRLAGGPDTQYL.

This clonotype has only a few counts. The V and J genes are TRBV30 and TRBJ2-4; the match to TRBD2 covers 7 bases. This CDR3 comprises 13 residues. V dropped 5 bases and J dropped 9; count of bases not matched to a gene: 10. Germline V gives CDR1 GTSNPN, CDR2 SVGIG (reference sequence). CDR3 sequence: CAWGDYATGIQYF. The CDR3 DNA is TGTGCCTGGGGGGACTACGCAACTGGCATTCAGTACTTC.

The chain recombines TRBV11-3 with TRBJ2-3, with TRBD2 identical over 8 bases. The CDR3 consists of 15 residues. The germline V gene encodes CDR1 SGHNT and CDR2 YENEEA. Trimming took 5 bases from V and 8 from J; bases not matched to a gene: 12. The CDR3 DNA reads TGTGCCAGCAGCACTGAGGGCCCAGCGGGGGCTACGCAGTATTTT. It specifies CASSTEGPAGATQYF.

This clonotype was observed once. Given a much more abundant clone one base away, this may be a read error. The chain links TRBV4-1 to TRBJ2-1, with D possibly TRBD2 on 5 matching bases. This CDR3 comprises 12 residues. V lost 4 bases, J lost 12 bases, and 13 bases lay in between. CDR1 MGHRA and CDR2 YSYEKL come from the germline V gene. The CDR3 DNA is TGCGCCAGCAGCCCCGACTCCGAGGGGCAGTTCTTC. Protein sequence: CASSPDSEGQFF.

Ten or more counts support this clonotype. The CDR3 DNA reads as TGCGCCAGCAGCCAGGGGGCCGGTCTTATAGCCGGAAACACCATATATTTT. The encoded protein is CASSQGAGLIAGNTIYF. The V and J genes are TRBV4-1 and TRBJ1-3; D perhaps matches TRBD1 (6 bases). V lost 3 bases and J 4 bases, leaving 19 bases between the germline ends. This CDR3 has 17 residues. Germline V gives CDR1 MGHRA, CDR2 YSYEKL.

A word on this clonotype: With a much larger clone just one base away, this may be a read error. The chain employs TRBV4-1 and TRBJ2-7, with D possibly TRBD1 on 5 matching bases. Looked up from germline, CDR1 is MGHRA and CDR2 is YSYEKL. The CDR3 runs to 13 residues. CDR3 in amino acids: CASNQAPGLEQYF. In nucleotides, the CDR3 is TGCGCCAGCAACCAAGCCCCAGGGCTCGAGCAGTACTTC.